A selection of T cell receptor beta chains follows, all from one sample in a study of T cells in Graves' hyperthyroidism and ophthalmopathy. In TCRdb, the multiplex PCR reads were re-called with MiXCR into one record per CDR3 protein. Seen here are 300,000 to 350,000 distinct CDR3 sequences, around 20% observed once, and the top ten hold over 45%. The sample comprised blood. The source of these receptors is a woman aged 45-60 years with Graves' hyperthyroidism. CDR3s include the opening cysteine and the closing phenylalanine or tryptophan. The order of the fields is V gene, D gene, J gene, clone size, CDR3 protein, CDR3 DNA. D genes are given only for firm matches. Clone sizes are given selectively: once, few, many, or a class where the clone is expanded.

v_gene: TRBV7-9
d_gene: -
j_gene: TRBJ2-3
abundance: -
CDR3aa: CASSPTTASPADTQYF
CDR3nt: TGTGCCAGCAGCCCAACCACCGCGTCCCCAGCGGATACGCAGTATTTT

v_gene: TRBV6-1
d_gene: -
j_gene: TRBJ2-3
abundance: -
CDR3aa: CASSEPRGPGTDTQYF
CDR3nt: TGTGCCAGCAGTGAACCCAGGGGTCCCGGCACAGATACGCAGTATTTT

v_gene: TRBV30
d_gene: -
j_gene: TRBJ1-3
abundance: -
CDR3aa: CAWSGIGLSGNTIYF
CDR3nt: TGTGCCTGGAGTGGTATAGGCCTCTCTGGAAACACCATATATTTT

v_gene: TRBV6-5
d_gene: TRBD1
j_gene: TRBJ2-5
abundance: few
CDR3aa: CASSYWQGASETQYF
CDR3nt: TGTGCCAGCAGTTATTGGCAGGGGGCCTCAGAGACCCAGTACTTC

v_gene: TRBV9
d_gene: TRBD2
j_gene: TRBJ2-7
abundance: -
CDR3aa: CASSVTSASYEQYF
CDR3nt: TGTGCCAGCAGCGTGACTAGCGCAAGCTACGAGCAGTACTTC

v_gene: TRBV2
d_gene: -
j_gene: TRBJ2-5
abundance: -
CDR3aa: CASSGGQIQETQYF
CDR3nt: TGTGCCAGCAGTGGGGGCCAAATCCAAGAGACCCAGTACTTC

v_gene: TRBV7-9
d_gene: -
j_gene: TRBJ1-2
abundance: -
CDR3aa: CASSRGEYGYGYTF
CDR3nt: TGTGCCAGCAGCCGAGGGGAATACGGCTATGGCTACACCTTC

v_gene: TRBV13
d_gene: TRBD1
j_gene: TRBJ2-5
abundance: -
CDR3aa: CASSLGPRGQPSGTQYF
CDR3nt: TGTGCCAGCAGCTTAGGCCCTAGGGGACAGCCCTCGGGAACCCAGTACTTC

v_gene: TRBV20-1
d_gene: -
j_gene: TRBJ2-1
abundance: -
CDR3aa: CSASGLADVEQFF
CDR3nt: TGCAGTGCTAGTGGGCTAGCAGATGTTGAGCAGTTCTTC

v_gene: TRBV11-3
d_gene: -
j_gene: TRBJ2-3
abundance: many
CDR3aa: CASSLEGADTQYF
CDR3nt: TGTGCCAGCAGCTTAGAAGGGGCAGATACGCAGTATTTT

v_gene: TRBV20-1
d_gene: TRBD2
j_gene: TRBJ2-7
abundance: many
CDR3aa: CSATVAGFPTYEQYF
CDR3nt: TGCAGTGCTACCGTAGCGGGTTTTCCTACCTACGAGCAGTACTTC

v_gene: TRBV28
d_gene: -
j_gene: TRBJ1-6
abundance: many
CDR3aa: CASSPTDSSYNSPLHF
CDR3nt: TGTGCCAGCAGTCCAACGGACAGCTCCTATAATTCACCCCTCCACTTT

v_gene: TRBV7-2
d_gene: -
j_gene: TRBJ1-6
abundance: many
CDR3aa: CASSSDAINSPLHF
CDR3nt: TGTGCCAGCAGCTCGGACGCGATTAATTCACCCCTCCACTTT

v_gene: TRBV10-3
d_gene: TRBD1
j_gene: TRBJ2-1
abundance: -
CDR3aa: CAIGGQGITYNEQFF
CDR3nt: TGTGCCATCGGAGGACAGGGGATCACCTACAATGAGCAGTTCTTC

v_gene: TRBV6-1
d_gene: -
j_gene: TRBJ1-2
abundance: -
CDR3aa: CASSEVDGLYGYTF
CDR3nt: TGTGCCAGCAGTGAAGTCGACGGGCTGTATGGCTACACCTTC

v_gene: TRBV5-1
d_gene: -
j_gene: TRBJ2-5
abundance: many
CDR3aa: CASSFGPRETQYF
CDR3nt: TGCGCCAGCAGCTTTGGTCCGAGGGAGACCCAGTACTTC

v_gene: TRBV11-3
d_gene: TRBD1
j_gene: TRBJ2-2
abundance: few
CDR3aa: CASSPRDRGNTGELFF
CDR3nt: TGTGCCAGCAGCCCACGGGACAGGGGAAACACCGGGGAGCTGTTTTTT

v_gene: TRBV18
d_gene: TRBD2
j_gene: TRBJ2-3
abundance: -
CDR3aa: CASSPRLAGTLTDTQYF
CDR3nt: TGTGCCAGCTCACCACGACTAGCGGGGACTCTCACAGATACGCAGTATTTT

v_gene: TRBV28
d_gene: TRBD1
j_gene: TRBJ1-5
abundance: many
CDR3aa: CASSLPVTGVQPQHF
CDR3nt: TGTGCCAGCAGTTTACCCGTGACAGGGGTTCAGCCCCAGCATTTT

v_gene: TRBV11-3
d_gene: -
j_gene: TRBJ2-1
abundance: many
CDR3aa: CASSSILGNEQFF
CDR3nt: TGTGCCAGCAGCTCCATCCTGGGCAATGAGCAGTTCTTC

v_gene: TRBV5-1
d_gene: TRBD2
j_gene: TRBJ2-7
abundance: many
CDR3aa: CASSLGLAGGSSYEQYF
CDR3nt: TGCGCCAGCAGCTTGGGACTAGCGGGAGGTAGCTCCTACGAGCAGTACTTC